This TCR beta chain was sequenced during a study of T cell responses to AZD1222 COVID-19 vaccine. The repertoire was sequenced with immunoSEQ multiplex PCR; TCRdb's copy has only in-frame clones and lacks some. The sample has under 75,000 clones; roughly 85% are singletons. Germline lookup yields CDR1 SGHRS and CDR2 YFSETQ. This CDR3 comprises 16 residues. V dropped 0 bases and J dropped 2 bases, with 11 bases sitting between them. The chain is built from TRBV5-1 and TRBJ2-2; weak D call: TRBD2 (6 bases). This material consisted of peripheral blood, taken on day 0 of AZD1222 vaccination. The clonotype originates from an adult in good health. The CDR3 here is CASSLARRENTGELFF. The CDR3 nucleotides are TGCGCCAGCAGCTTGGCCAGGCGGGAAAACACCGGGGAGCTGTTTTTT.